This TCR beta chain is from a study of Tregs in tolerant kidney transplant recipients. Study outcomes and limitations: Biological reproducibility was not directly addressed, but technical replication error appeared minimal. Tregs expanded with activated donor B cells seemed most donor-specific.

Unstimulated regulatory T cells (CD4+CD25+CD127-), CD4+CD25- non-regulatory cells, CD4 and CD8 cells were FACS-sorted from thawed PBMCs. The repertoire was sequenced with immunoSEQ multiplex PCR; TCRdb's copy has only in-frame clones and lacks some. The sample has 200,000 to 300,000 clones; around 82% are singletons. About this clone: The antigen is undetermined.

The sequence was collected from a human donor in good health. Material: CD4+ T cells from blood.

CDR3 DNA: TGTGCCAGCAGTCAGGGCGGGGGCACTGAAGCTTTCTTT. Protein: CASSQGGGTEAFF. The chain joins TRBV2 to TRBJ1-1, with D maybe TRBD1 (5 bases). This CDR3 contains 13 residues. V was trimmed by 5 bases and J by 4 bases, leaving 11 bases between them. Germline-derived CDR1 and CDR2 are SNHLY and FYNNEI.